This T cell receptor (beta chain) was captured in a study of cytomegalovirus exposure and HLA in healthy donors. Across the study: Most genotyped donors, 65% to 85% of 398, had Caucasian-associated genetic ancestry. Findings and caveats of the study: A few chains tied to CMV proved CMV antigen-specific in vitro. Roughly even sequencing depth across donors was the assumption behind the presence/absence analyses.

Germline CDR1 reads MDHEN; CDR2 reads SYDVKM. This CDR3 spans 19 amino acids. Losses at the gene ends were 3 bases for V and 7 bases for J; bases not matched to a gene: 21. Primers included in the PCR were 60 Vbeta and 13 Jbeta primers. Generated by immunoSEQ multiplex PCR, the TCRdb table keeps only in-frame clones and is missing some. The sample lists 100,000 to 150,000 clones, 73% occurring once. Points on this clone: Its antigen is still unknown.

This TCR was sampled from a man aged 55 to 70 in good health and CMV-seropositive. The material sequenced was PBMCs. The chain carries TRBV28 and TRBJ1-2; TRBD1 matches at 9 bases. The CDR3 reads CASSFGFLSSGTGPGGYTF. DNA of the CDR3: TGTGCCAGCAGTTTCGGTTTCCTGAGTTCCGGGACAGGGCCAGGTGGCTACACCTTC.